The 10 T cell receptor beta chains reported below all come from one sample, sequenced in a study of control samples from healthy donors and cancer patients. Generated by immunoSEQ multiplex PCR, the TCRdb table keeps only in-frame clones and is missing some. Here the sample spans approximately 120,000 clones, 80% to 90% being singletons. The sample taken for sequencing was blood. The receptors here all came from a woman aged 45 to 65 in good health.

V gene TRBV4-2 combines with J gene TRBJ2-2; D ambiguous. Trimming cost V 0 bases and J 2 bases, with 10 bases left between them. Germline-derived CDR1 and CDR2 are LGHNA and YNFKEQ. The CDR3 is made up of 16 amino acids. CDR3 loop: CASSQDATSNTGELFF. The CDR3 region has the DNA TGTGCCAGCAGCCAAGACGCTACCTCAAACACCGGGGAGCTGTTTTTT.

The rearrangement uses TRBV4-1 and TRBJ2-1; the match to TRBD1 covers 9 bases. This CDR3 has 15 residues. V gave up 3 bases and J gave up 4 bases; unmatched junction bases: 4. CDR1 and CDR2 (germline): MGHRA, YSYEKL. DNA of the CDR3: TGCGCCAGCAGCCAGGGGACAGGGAATTACAATGAGCAGTTCTTC. Encoded protein: CASSQGTGNYNEQFF.

The rearrangement links TRBV7-3 to TRBJ1-1; D is unresolved. V gave up 5 bases and J gave up 8 bases, with 15 bases separating them. Germline V gene sequence: CDR1 SGHTA, CDR2 FQGTGA. This CDR3 region has 13 residues. In DNA, the CDR3 is TGTGCCAGCAGCGCAAGTCCCGACGCCGAAGCTTTCTTT. It yields the protein CASSASPDAEAFF.

The V gene is TRBV11-3, the J gene TRBJ2-5, with TRBD2 matching over 13 bases. V lost 5 bases to trimming and J lost 4 bases; unmatched junction nucleotides: 7. CDR1 and CDR2 (germline): SGHNT, YENEEA. The CDR3 length is 16 residues. The CDR3 DNA reads as TGTGCCAGCAGCCCCGGACTAGCGGGGGTGGCAGAGACCCAGTACTTC. It is translated as CASSPGLAGVAETQYF.

The chain's CDR3 is CASSLSGGDQPQHF. CDR3 in DNA: TGTGCCAGCAGTTTATCAGGGGGAGATCAGCCCCAGCATTTT. V usage is TRBV27 and J usage is TRBJ1-5; perhaps TRBD1 as D (6 bases). This CDR3 is built from 14 residues. The V end lost 0 bases, the J end lost 5 bases, and 8 bases lay between the germline ends. The germline V gene encodes CDR1 MNHEY and CDR2 SMNVEV (reference sequence).

The chain joins TRBV7-9 to TRBJ1-4; the D gene is possibly TRBD1 (5 bases). Germline assignment: CDR1 SEHNR and CDR2 FQNEAQ (reference sequence). Trimming cost V 5 bases and J 11 bases, with 15 bases left between them. The CDR3 is made up of 13 amino acids. The CDR3 nucleotides read TGTGCCAGCAGCCTGACCCACGAGGGGAAACTGTTTTTT. Its protein is CASSLTHEGKLFF. The full variable domain, completed using reference TRBV7-9 and TRBJ1-4, is DTGVSQNPRHKITKRGQNVTFRCDPISEHNRLYWYRQTLGQGPEFLTYFQNEAQLEKSRLLSDRFSAERPKGSFSTLEIQRTEQGDSAMYLCASSLTHEGKLFFGSGTQLSVL.

This chain links TRBV18 with TRBJ1-5; 9 bases are shared with TRBD1. V shed 5 bases, J shed 6 bases, and the junction held 8 bases outside the gene matches. The CDR3 is made up of 15 amino acids. Germline V gene sequence: CDR1 KGHSH, CDR2 LQKENI. CDR3 amino acids: CASSSDRGGAQPQHF. The CDR3, as DNA: TGTGCCAGCTCATCGGACAGGGGAGGCGCTCAGCCCCAGCATTTT.

The CDR3 sequence is CASSIQMNTEAFF. CDR3 sequence (DNA): TGTGCCAGCAGCATACAGATGAACACTGAAGCTTTCTTT. The genes are TRBV5-6 and TRBJ1-1; D unclear. V lost 4 bases and J lost 0, with 7 bases in between. Germline V gives CDR1 SGHDT, CDR2 YYEEEE. The length of the CDR3 is 13 residues.

The chain combines TRBV27 with TRBJ2-5, with 13 nucleotides matching TRBD2. Germline V lookup: CDR1 MNHEY, CDR2 SMNVEV (reference sequence). This CDR3 comprises 16 residues. J gave up 5 bases and V 2 bases, and 5 bases lay outside the gene matches. The CDR3 nucleotides are TGTGCCAGCAGTTTACAACTAGCGGGGGGGCGGGAGACCCAGTACTTC. This encodes CASSLQLAGGRETQYF.

The chain carries TRBV19 and TRBJ2-2; D may be TRBD1 (6 bases). CDR1 LNHDA and CDR2 SQIVND come from the germline V gene (reference sequence). The V end lost 7 bases, the J end lost 4 bases, and 16 bases lay between the germline ends. The CDR3 sequence is 15 residues long. The DNA of the CDR3 is TGTGCCAGTAAAGTACAGGGATCGCGCACCGGGGAGCTGTTTTTT. Its protein is CASKVQGSRTGELFF.